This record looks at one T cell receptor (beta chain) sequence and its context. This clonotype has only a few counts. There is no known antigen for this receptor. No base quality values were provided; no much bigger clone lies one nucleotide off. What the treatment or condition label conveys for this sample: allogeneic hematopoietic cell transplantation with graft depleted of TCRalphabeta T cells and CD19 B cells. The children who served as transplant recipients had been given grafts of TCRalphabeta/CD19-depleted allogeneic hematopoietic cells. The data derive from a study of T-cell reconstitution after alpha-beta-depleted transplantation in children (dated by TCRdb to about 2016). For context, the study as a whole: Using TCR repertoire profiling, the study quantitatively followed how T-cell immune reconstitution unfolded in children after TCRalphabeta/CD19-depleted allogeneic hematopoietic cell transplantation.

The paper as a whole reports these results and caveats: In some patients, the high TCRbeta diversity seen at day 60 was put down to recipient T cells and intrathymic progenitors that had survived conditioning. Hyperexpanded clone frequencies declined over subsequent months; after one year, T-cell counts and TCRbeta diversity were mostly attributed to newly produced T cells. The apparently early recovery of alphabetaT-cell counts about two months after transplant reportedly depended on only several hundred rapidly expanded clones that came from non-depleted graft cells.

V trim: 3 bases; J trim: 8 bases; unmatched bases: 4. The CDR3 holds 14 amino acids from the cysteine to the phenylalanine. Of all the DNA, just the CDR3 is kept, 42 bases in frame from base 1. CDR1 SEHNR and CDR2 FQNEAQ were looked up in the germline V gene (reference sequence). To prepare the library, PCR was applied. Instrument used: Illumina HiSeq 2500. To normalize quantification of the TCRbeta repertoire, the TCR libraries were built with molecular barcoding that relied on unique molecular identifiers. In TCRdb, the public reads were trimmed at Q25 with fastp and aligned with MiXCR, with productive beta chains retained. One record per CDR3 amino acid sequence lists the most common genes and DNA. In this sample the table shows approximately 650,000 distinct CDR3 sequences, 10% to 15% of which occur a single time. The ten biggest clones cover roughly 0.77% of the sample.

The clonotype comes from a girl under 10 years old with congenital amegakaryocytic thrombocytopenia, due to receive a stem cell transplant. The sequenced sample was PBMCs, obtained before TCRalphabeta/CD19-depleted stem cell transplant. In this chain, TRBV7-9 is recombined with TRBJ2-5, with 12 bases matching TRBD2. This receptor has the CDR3 CASSLTSGSSTQYF. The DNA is TGTGCCAGCAGCTTGACTAGCGGGAGTAGTACCCAGTACTTC.